Below, 3 T cell receptor beta chains from the same sample are listed, as sequenced in a study. TCRdb reprocessed the 5' RACE reads via MiXCR and lists one record per CDR3 protein. Of around 30,000 distinct CDR3 sequences listed, approximately 24% are singletons. Sample: naive CD4+ T cells sorted from a lymph node. Described subset: naive CD4+ T cells, CD4+CD45RA+CD25-. These receptors all stem from a female donor with breast cancer.

By share of the sample, this clonotype is medium-sized. The chain combines TRBV15 with TRBJ2-7, with D tentatively TRBD2 (6 bases). CDR1 and CDR2 from the germline V gene are LNHNV and YYDKDF (reference sequence). This CDR3 has 13 amino acids. V was pared by 3 bases and J by 4 bases, with 10 bases between. DNA for the CDR3: TGTGCCACCAGCAGCGGGACTGGTTACGAGCAGTACTTC. It encodes CATSSGTGYEQYF.

This clonotype was seen only a few times. The rearrangement uses TRBV12-3 or TRBV12-4 and TRBJ2-7, with TRBD1 matching 10 bases. CDR3 length equals 13 residues. The junction had 7 bases not matched to a gene; V was cut back by 5 bases and J by 9 bases. The CDR3 sequence: CASSAGTGVRQYF. CDR3 nucleotide sequence: TGTGCCAGCAGTGCCGGGACAGGGGTAAGGCAGTACTTC.

This clonotype was observed a few times. The chain couples TRBV12-3 or TRBV12-4 to TRBJ1-2; D unclear. The length of the CDR3 is 14 residues. Deletions cut 5 bases from V and 5 bases from J, with 15 bases between. This CDR3 reads CASSPGDREYGYTF. The CDR3, as DNA: TGTGCCAGCAGTCCGGGTGATAGGGAGTATGGCTACACCTTC.